These 4 T cell receptor beta chains came from one sample sequenced in a study of T cell repertoires in cytomegalovirus infection. TCRdb used MiXCR to reprocess the reads, holding one entry per CDR3 protein. The sample records some 800,000 distinct CDR3 sequences, 25% to 30% being singletons. The antigens these receptors bind are not known. Sequencing used cultured CD8+ T cells from PBMCs, obtained from culture after CMV antigen stimulation. Source of these receptors: a human donor in good health (CMV status not recorded). Some clones in this sample may be carry-over from other donors' samples.

This clonotype was counted a single time. One end of the junction does not line up with germline, which may come from a read error. The chain couples TRBV20-1 to TRBJ1-6, with no clear D. This CDR3 spans 11 amino acids. In germline, CDR1 is DFQATT, CDR2 SNEGSKA (reference sequence). As DNA, the CDR3 is TGCAGTGCTGGAGATAATTCACCCCTCCACTTT. It codes for CSAGDNSPLHF.

This clonotype was recorded many times. This rearrangement joins TRBV7-8 to TRBJ1-1; the D gene is possibly TRBD1 (6 bases). Between the trimmed V and J ends, which lost 0 bases and 7 bases, there was a span of 12 bases. The V gene's germline CDR1 is SGHVS and CDR2 FQNEAQ. This CDR3 has 14 amino acids. The CDR3 nucleotides are TGTGCCAGCAGCTTAGCGGGGGGGGCAGTTGAAGCTTTCTTT. Translating it yields CASSLAGGAVEAFF. Full variable domain (outside the CDR3, taken from reference TRBV7-8 and TRBJ1-1): GAGVSQSPRYKVAKRGQDVALRCDPISGHVSLFWYQQALGQGPEFLTYFQNEAQLDKSGLPSDRFFAERPEGSVSTLKIQRTQQEDSAVYLCASSLAGGAVEAFFGQGTRLTVV.

The chain is built from TRBV12-3 or TRBV12-4 and TRBJ1-1, with no clear D. The CDR3 contains 13 residues. Trimming took 0 bases from V and 7 from J, leaving 9 bases between them. In DNA form, the CDR3 reads TGTGCCAGCAGTTTAGCAATGGGGATTGAAGCTTTCTTT. Translated, it gives CASSLAMGIEAFF.

This clonotype occurred a few times. This chain connects TRBV10-2 to TRBJ2-5; TRBD2 is a possible D gene (6 bases). The CDR3 is 14 amino acids. The germline CDR1 and CDR2 sequences are WSHSY and SAAADI. Between the trimmed V and J ends, which lost 7 bases and 5 bases, there was a span of 17 bases. CDR3 region: CASTPGLRRETQYF. CDR3 coding DNA: TGCGCCAGCACTCCGGGACTGAGAAGGGAGACCCAGTACTTC.